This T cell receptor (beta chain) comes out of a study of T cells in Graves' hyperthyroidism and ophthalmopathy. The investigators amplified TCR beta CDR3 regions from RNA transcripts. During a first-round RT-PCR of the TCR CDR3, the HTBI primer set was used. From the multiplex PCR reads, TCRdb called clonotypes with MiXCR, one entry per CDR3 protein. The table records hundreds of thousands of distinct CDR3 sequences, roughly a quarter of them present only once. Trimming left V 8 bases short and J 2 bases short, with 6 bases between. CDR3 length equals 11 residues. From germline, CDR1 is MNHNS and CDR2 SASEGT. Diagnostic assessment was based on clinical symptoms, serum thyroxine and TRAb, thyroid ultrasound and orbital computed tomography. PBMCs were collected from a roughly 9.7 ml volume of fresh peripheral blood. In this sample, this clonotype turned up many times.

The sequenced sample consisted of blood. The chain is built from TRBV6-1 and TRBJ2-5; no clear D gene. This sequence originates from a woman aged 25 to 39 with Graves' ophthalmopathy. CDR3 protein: CASERQETQYF. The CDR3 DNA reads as TGTGCCAGCGAGAGACAAGAGACCCAGTACTTC.